These 25 T cell receptor beta chains originate from one sample sequenced in a study of regulatory T cells in long-lasting Graves disease. According to the study, TCR beta libraries were built with iRepertoire HTBI primers and CDR3-region Arm-PCR. TCRdb re-derived calls from the multiplex PCR reads in MiXCR, one entry per CDR3 protein. The table has 440,000 or so distinct CDR3 sequences, 14% to 15% seen once. The time point: newly diagnosed GD, antithyroid drugs for less than 3 months. After RNA was extracted from PBMCs, the TCR library was made from it. These records were also assigned to another study, of T cells in Graves' hyperthyroidism and ophthalmopathy.

The sample here was peripheral blood mononuclear cells (PBMCs), taken at new diagnosis, from a patient treated with antithyroid drugs. These receptors were taken from a woman in her thirties with Graves disease.

This clonotype was recorded many times. The rearrangement links TRBV20-1 to TRBJ1-1; D call uncertain. V lost 2 bases and J 4 bases, leaving 11 bases between the germline ends. Germline V gene sequence: CDR1 DFQATT, CDR2 SNEGSKA (reference sequence). The CDR3 is made up of 13 amino acids. The CDR3 DNA reads as TGCAGTGCTAGAAATCGGCGTGTCACTGAAGCTTTCTTT. This codes for CSARNRRVTEAFF.

This chain joins TRBV6-2 or TRBV6-3 and TRBJ1-5; TRBD1 might be the D (5 bases). Germline assignment: CDR1 MNHEY and CDR2 SVGEGT. Trimming left V 7 bases short and J 6 bases short, with 16 bases between. The CDR3 loop spans 14 amino acids. In nucleotides, the CDR3 is TGTGCCAGCACCGGCGGAGGGGCCGGTCAGCCCCAGCATTTT. Residues: CASTGGGAGQPQHF.

This clonotype was picked up a small number of times. This sequence joins TRBV5-1 and TRBJ1-2; D call uncertain. This CDR3 has 13 residues. Trimming removed 5 bases from V and 8 bases from J, with 16 bases in between. Germline V lookup: CDR1 SGHRS, CDR2 YFSETQ. CDR3 in DNA: TGCGCCAGCAGTCCAGAATGGCTTGGGGGCTACACCTTC. As protein: CASSPEWLGGYTF.

This clonotype showed up just once. The gene calls are TRBV20-1 and TRBJ2-7, with D unclear. Germline V lookup: CDR1 DFQATT, CDR2 SNEGSKA (reference sequence). The V end was cut by 0 bases, the J end by 7 bases, with 7 bases between. The CDR3 covers 11 residues. In DNA, the CDR3 is TGCAGTGCTAGAGACGCGAGGGAGCAGTACTTC. Protein sequence: CSARDAREQYF.

The chain links TRBV7-8 to TRBJ2-1, with TRBD1 matching over 8 bases. The CDR3 extends over 12 amino acids. V gave up 6 bases and J gave up 10 bases; unmatched junction bases: 5. The germline gives CDR1 SGHVS, CDR2 FQNEAQ. CDR3 residues: CASRSDRGEQFF. CDR3 sequence (DNA): TGTGCCAGCAGATCAGACAGGGGCGAGCAGTTCTTC. Filled out from reference TRBV7-8 and TRBJ2-1, the complete variable domain reads GAGVSQSPRYKVAKRGQDVALRCDPISGHVSLFWYQQALGQGPEFLTYFQNEAQLDKSGLPSDRFFAERPEGSVSTLKIQRTQQEDSAVYLCASRSDRGEQFFGPGTRLTVL.

The gene calls are TRBV27 and TRBJ1-6; D is undetermined. The CDR3 length is 17 residues. The germline V and J ends were trimmed by 1 base and 0 bases, with 10 bases remaining between them. CDR1 and CDR2 from the germline V gene are MNHEY and SMNVEV (reference sequence). CDR3 residues: CASSLYGESSYNSPLHF. CDR3 DNA sequence: TGTGCCAGCAGTTTATACGGAGAGAGCTCCTATAATTCACCCCTCCACTTT.

This clonotype was seen at least ten times. The chain combines TRBV13 with TRBJ2-7; D remains ambiguous. V was pared by 4 bases and J by 3 bases, with 7 bases between. This CDR3 has 12 amino acids. Germline loops: CDR1 PRHDT, CDR2 FYEKMQ (reference sequence). The CDR3 DNA reads as TGTGCCAGCAGCTCCCTCGGCTACGAGCAGTACTTC. This encodes CASSSLGYEQYF.

The chain links TRBV6-1 to TRBJ1-1; D is possibly TRBD1 (5 bases). The CDR3 has 12 residues. CDR1 and CDR2 (germline): MNHNS, SASEGT. V lost 2 bases and J 11 bases, leaving 12 bases between the germline ends. CDR3: CASSERGKWAFF. CDR3 coding DNA: TGTGCCAGCAGTGAACGGGGGAAGTGGGCTTTCTTT.

This clonotype was observed at least ten times. The rearrangement uses TRBV20-1 and TRBJ1-2, with TRBD1 identical over 8 bases. The CDR3 loop spans 13 amino acids. V dropped 1 base and J dropped 4; count of bases not matched to a gene: 2. Germline V lookup: CDR1 DFQATT, CDR2 SNEGSKA (reference sequence). The CDR3 sequence is CSARGQGAYGYTF. The CDR3 DNA reads as TGCAGTGCTAGAGGGCAGGGGGCCTATGGCTACACCTTC.

This clonotype was found many times. The rearrangement joins TRBV20-1 to TRBJ1-5, with D perhaps matching TRBD1 (5 bases). The CDR3 loop spans 13 amino acids. Germline V CDR1 and CDR2: DFQATT, SNEGSKA (reference sequence). The V end was cut by 3 bases, the J end by 7 bases, with 13 bases between. Here the CDR3 reads CSASAGVSQPQHF. CDR3 DNA: TGCAGTGCTAGTGCGGGGGTCTCACAGCCCCAGCATTTT.

The chain is built from TRBV19 and TRBJ1-4, with 8 bases matching TRBD1. J was trimmed by 7 bases and V by 5 bases; bases with no gene match: 6. Per germline, CDR1 LNHDA and CDR2 SQIVND (reference sequence). The CDR3 has 14 residues. In nucleotides, the CDR3 is TGTGCCAGTAGTGCTTACAGGGGGAGTGAAAAACTGTTTTTT. Translation gives CASSAYRGSEKLFF.

As for this clonotype: A clone one base away is much larger, so this may be a read error. J is TRBJ2-1 and V is TRBV5-6; the D gene is possibly TRBD2 (6 bases). Per germline, CDR1 SGHDT and CDR2 YYEEEE. This CDR3 comprises 16 residues. As DNA, the CDR3 is TGTGCCAGCAGCTTGATTACGGGGGACTCCCACAATGAGCAGTTCTTC. Its protein product is CASSLITGDSHNEQFF. Supplemented by reference TRBV5-6 and TRBJ2-1, the full variable domain reads DAGVTQSPTHLIKTRGQQVTLRCSPKSGHDTVSWYQQALGQGPQFIFQYYEEEERQRGNFPDRFSGHQFPNYSSELNVNALLLGDSALYLCASSLITGDSHNEQFFGPGTRLTVL.

Ten or more counts support this clonotype. This chain joins TRBV15 and TRBJ2-1; D assignment may be TRBD1 or TRBD2 (5 bases each). The CDR3 sequence is 15 residues long. Germline V lookup: CDR1 LNHNV, CDR2 YYDKDF (reference sequence). The V end lost 0 bases, the J end lost 7 bases, and 13 bases lay between the germline ends. CDR3 loop: CATSREGTARNEQFF. DNA of the CDR3: TGTGCCACCAGCAGAGAAGGGACCGCTCGAAATGAGCAGTTCTTC. Using reference TRBV15 and TRBJ2-1 for the parts outside the CDR3, the full variable domain is DAMVIQNPRYQVTQFGKPVTLSCSQTLNHNVMYWYQQKSSQAPKLLFHYYDKDFNNEADTPDNFQSRRPNTSFCFLDIRSPGLGDTAMYLCATSREGTARNEQFFGPGTRLTVL.

This clonotype occurred many times. The V gene is TRBV15, the J gene TRBJ2-1, with 12 nucleotides matching TRBD2. CDR1 and CDR2 (germline): LNHNV, YYDKDF (reference sequence). CDR3 length: 15 amino acids. V lost 3 bases and J lost 6; bases outside the gene matches: 3. The DNA for the CDR3 is TGTGCCACCAGCAGGCAGACTAGCGGGAGCAATGAGCAGTTCTTC. Amino acids: CATSRQTSGSNEQFF.

This clonotype was counted many times. CDR3 DNA: TGTGCCAGCAGTGATTTAGCGTCAGGGAGTAATCAGCCCCAGCATTTT. Its protein is CASSDLASGSNQPQHF. The V gene is TRBV2, the J gene TRBJ1-5; perhaps TRBD1 as D (5 bases). The CDR3 is made up of 16 amino acids. V was shortened by 3 bases and J by 4 bases, with 16 bases between the two germline ends. Germline CDR1 and CDR2: SNHLY and FYNNEI.

The chain combines TRBV20-1 with TRBJ1-2; D not certain. CDR1 and CDR2 (germline): DFQATT, SNEGSKA (reference sequence). V lost 3 bases, J lost 7 bases, and 12 bases lay in between. The length of the CDR3 is 12 residues. The CDR3 DNA reads TGCAGTGCTAGGATCGGGGTTGGTGGCTACACCTTC. Residues: CSARIGVGGYTF.

V and J are TRBV7-8 and TRBJ1-1; a possible D gene is TRBD1 (6 bases). Germline assignment: CDR1 SGHVS and CDR2 FQNEAQ. This CDR3 region has 15 residues. V was trimmed by 2 bases and J by 1 base, leaving 11 bases between them. CDR3 sequence: CASSLIGQQNTEAFF. The CDR3 nucleotides read TGTGCCAGCAGCTTAATCGGACAGCAGAACACTGAAGCTTTCTTT.

This clonotype was found many times. The V gene is TRBV11-2, the J gene TRBJ2-3, with TRBD1 as a possible D gene (5 bases). The V end lost 5 bases, the J end lost 1 base, and 13 bases lay between the germline ends. In germline, CDR1 is SGHAT, CDR2 FQNNGV. This CDR3 has 15 amino acids. CDR3 sequence (DNA): TGTGCCAGCAGCACCTTTAGGGGTGGCACAGATACGCAGTATTTT. Its translation: CASSTFRGGTDTQYF.

This clonotype showed up just a few times. The rearrangement joins TRBV27 to TRBJ1-2; perhaps TRBD1 as D (6 bases). Per germline, CDR1 MNHEY and CDR2 SMNVEV (reference sequence). Trimming removed 8 bases from V and 0 bases from J, with 28 bases in between. This CDR3 spans 19 amino acids. DNA of the CDR3: TGTGCCAGCGAATTCGTGATGGGACAACAAAGGCCTGCTAACTATGGCTACACCTTC. Translated, it gives CASEFVMGQQRPANYGYTF.

The chain carries TRBV14 and TRBJ1-2; TRBD1 might be the D (5 bases). The CDR3 contains 14 residues. Trimming took off 0 bases at V and 8 bases at J, with 13 bases between the two ends. The germline CDR1 and CDR2 sequences are SGHDN and FVKESK. CDR3 residues: CASSQDAGTAGYTF. The DNA of the CDR3 is TGTGCCAGCAGCCAAGATGCAGGGACCGCGGGCTACACCTTC.

The chain employs TRBV20-1 and TRBJ2-5, with TRBD1 matching over 10 bases. Germline V gene data show CDR1 as DFQATT and CDR2 as SNEGSKA (reference sequence). CDR3 length: 13 amino acids. V was pared by 5 bases and J by 4 bases, with 4 bases of the junction left unmatched. CDR3 DNA sequence: TGCAGTGCTCCCCGGGACAGGGGAGAGACCCAGTACTTC. It encodes CSAPRDRGETQYF.

The chain links TRBV29-1 to TRBJ2-2; TRBD1 is a possible D gene (5 bases). Between the trimmed V and J ends, which lost 5 bases and 5 bases, there was a span of 21 bases. Germline CDR1 SQVTM, CDR2 ANQGSEA. This CDR3 has 16 amino acids. This CDR3 reads CSVTKTGTLGTGELFF. The CDR3 region has the DNA TGCAGCGTTACCAAAACAGGAACTCTAGGGACCGGGGAGCTGTTTTTT.

The table lists this clonotype with many counts. J is TRBJ2-1 and V is TRBV27; the match to TRBD1 covers 7 bases. Germline V gene lookup returns CDR1 MNHEY and CDR2 SMNVEV (reference sequence). J gave up 8 bases and V 4 bases, and 14 bases lay outside the gene matches. There are 16 residues in the CDR3. The CDR3 region has the DNA TGTGCCAGCAGTTCCAGACAGGGCGCCCCTTTGGATGAGCAGTTCTTC. This translates into CASSSRQGAPLDEQFF.

This clonotype appeared many times. CDR3 in DNA: TGTGCCAGCAGTTACTCTGACAGGGGCACAGATACGCAGTATTTT. Translation gives CASSYSDRGTDTQYF. The J gene is TRBJ2-3, the V gene TRBV6-5; 7 nucleotides agree with TRBD1. V was pared by 0 bases and J by 1 base, with 1 base of the junction left unmatched. In germline, CDR1 is MNHEY, CDR2 SVGAGI. The CDR3 is made up of 15 amino acids.

A few counts support this clonotype. The rearrangement joins TRBV15 to TRBJ2-1; 7 bases are a match to TRBD1. CDR1 is LNHNV and CDR2 is YYDKDF in the germline V gene (reference sequence). The CDR3 covers 13 residues. V was pared by 0 bases and J by 8 bases, with 1 base of the junction left unmatched. The CDR3 DNA is TGTGCCACCAGCAGAGATCAGGGGGATGAGCAGTTCTTC. Translation gives CATSRDQGDEQFF.